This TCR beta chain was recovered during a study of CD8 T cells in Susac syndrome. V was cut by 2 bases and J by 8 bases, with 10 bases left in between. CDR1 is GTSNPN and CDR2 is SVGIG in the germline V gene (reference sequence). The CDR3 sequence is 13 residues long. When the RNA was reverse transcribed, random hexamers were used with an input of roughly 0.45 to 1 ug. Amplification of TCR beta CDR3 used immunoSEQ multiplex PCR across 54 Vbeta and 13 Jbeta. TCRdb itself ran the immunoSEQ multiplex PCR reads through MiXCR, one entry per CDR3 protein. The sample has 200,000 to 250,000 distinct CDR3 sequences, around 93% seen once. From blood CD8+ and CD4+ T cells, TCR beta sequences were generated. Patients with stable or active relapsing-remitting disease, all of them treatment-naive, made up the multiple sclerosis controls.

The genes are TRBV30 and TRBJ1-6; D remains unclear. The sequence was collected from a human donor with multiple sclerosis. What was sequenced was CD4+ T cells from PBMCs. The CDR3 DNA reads TGTGCCTGGAGTAAACGGGTTGATTCACCCCTCCACTTT. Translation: CAWSKRVDSPLHF.